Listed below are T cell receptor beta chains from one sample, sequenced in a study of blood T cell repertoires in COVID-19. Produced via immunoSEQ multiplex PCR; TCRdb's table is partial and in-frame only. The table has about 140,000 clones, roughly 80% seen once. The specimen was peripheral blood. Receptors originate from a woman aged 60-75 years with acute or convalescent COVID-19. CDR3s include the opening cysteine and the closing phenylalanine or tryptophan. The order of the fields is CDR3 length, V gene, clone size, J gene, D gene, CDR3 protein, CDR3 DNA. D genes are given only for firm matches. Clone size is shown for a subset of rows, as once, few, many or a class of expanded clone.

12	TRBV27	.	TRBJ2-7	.	CASGLSSYEQYF	TGTGCCAGCGGGCTTAGCTCCTACGAGCAGTACTTC
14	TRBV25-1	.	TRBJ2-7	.	CASTVQVVPYEQYF	TGTGCCAGCACCGTACAGGTGGTACCCTACGAGCAGTACTTC
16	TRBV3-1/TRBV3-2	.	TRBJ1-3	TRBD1	CASSRLGTGGENTIYF	TGTGCCAGCAGCCGACTCGGGACAGGAGGAGAAAACACCATATATTTT
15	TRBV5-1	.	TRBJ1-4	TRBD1	CASNVRGTTNEKLFF	TGCGCCAGCAATGTCAGGGGGACAACTAATGAAAAACTGTTTTTT
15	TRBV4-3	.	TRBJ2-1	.	CASSQDHQPRNEQFF	TGCGCCAGCAGCCAAGATCATCAACCGCGCAATGAGCAGTTCTTC
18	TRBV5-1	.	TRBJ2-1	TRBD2	CASSSPGLAGLLGNEQFF	TGCGCCAGCAGCTCTCCGGGACTAGCCGGTCTTTTGGGGAATGAGCAGTTCTTC
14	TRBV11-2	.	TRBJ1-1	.	CASSLGAGPTEAFF	TGTGCCAGCAGCTTAGGGGCAGGGCCGACGGAAGCTTTCTTT
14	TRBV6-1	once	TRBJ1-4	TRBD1	CASSDRQGEGKLFF	TGTGCCAGCAGTGACCGACAGGGCGAGGGAAAACTGTTTTTT
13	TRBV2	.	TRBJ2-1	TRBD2	CAVQERERSEQFF	TGTGCCGTACAAGAGCGGGAGAGGAGTGAGCAGTTCTTC
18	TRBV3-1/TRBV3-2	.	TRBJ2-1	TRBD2	CASSQDWGTSGPYNEQFF	TGTGCCAGCAGCCAAGATTGGGGGACTAGCGGTCCCTACAATGAGCAGTTCTTC
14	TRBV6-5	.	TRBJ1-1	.	CASSPALGDTEAFF	TGTGCCAGCAGTCCTGCTTTAGGGGACACTGAAGCTTTCTTT
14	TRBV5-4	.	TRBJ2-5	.	CASSHGSYQETQYF	TGTGCCAGCAGCCACGGGAGTTACCAAGAGACCCAGTACTTC
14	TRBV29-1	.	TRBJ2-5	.	CSVDTGAGTETQYF	TGCAGCGTCGACACCGGGGCGGGAACGGAGACCCAGTACTTC
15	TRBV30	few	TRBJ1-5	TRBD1	CAWTPRGQRNQPQHF	TGTGCCTGGACTCCCAGGGGACAGAGAAATCAGCCCCAGCATTTT
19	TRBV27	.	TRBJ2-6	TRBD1	CASSLHALGQGSGANVLTF	TGTGCCAGCAGTTTACACGCCCTCGGACAGGGCTCTGGGGCCAACGTCCTGACTTTC
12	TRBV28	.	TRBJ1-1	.	CASSLGHTEAFF	TGTGCCAGCAGTTTAGGGCACACTGAAGCTTTCTTT
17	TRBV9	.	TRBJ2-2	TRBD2	CASSESLREGSTGELFF	TGTGCCAGCAGCGAGTCTTTGCGGGAGGGCAGTACCGGGGAGCTGTTTTTT
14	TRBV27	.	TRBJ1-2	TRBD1	CASSLGTGGFGYTF	TGTGCCAGCAGTTTAGGGACAGGGGGGTTCGGCTACACCTTC
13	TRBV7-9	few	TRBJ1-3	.	CASSSRRGNTIYF	TGTGCCAGCAGCTCGAGGCGTGGAAACACCATATATTTT
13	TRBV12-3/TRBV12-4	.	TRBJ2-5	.	CASSLRARETQYF	TGTGCCAGCAGTCTCAGGGCGCGGGAGACCCAGTACTTC